The 3 T cell receptor beta chains given below trace back to one sample, sequenced in a study of T-cell memory formation after mild COVID-19 (dated by TCRdb to the early 2020s). The library was produced with 5' RACE. The reads were generated on an Illumina NovaSeq 6000. TCRdb reanalyzed the raw reads on its own, using fastp at Q25 for trimming and MiXCR for clone calling, and kept in-frame beta chains. Entries are consolidated by CDR3 protein sequence, retaining the most common genes and DNA. The sample table records around 310,000 distinct CDR3 sequences; less than 25% of these occur just once. Together, the top ten hold over 20% of the sample. Input material: PBMCs or a T cell subset sorted from them (not recorded which). The receptors derive from a man aged 18 to 35 who had mild COVID-19 (a few samples of this study predate the infection). The sample titles of this study are shuffled in the database, so cell type and time point are left out; the donor was told from shared clones.

This clonotype has more than one count but fewer than ten. The CDR3 nucleotides are TGTGCCAGCAGTCCGGGACAGGGAGGCGATGGCTACACCTTC. Translated, it gives CASSPGQGGDGYTF. The rearrangement uses TRBV28 and TRBJ1-2, with TRBD1 identical over 9 bases. Germline assignment: CDR1 MDHEN and CDR2 SYDVKM. The V gene end was trimmed by 5 bases and the J gene end by 6 bases; junction bases not matched to a gene: 7. The CDR3 is 14 amino acids.

This clonotype has a handful of counts. This rearrangement joins TRBV10-2 to TRBJ1-5, with a weak D call TRBD1 (6 bases). V was trimmed by 2 bases and J by 2 bases, leaving 13 bases between them. CDR1 is WSHSY and CDR2 is SAAADI in the germline V gene. CDR3 size: 16 residues. The CDR3 reads CASSERGAWGNQPQHF. CDR3 bases: TGCGCCAGCAGTGAGCGGGGGGCGTGGGGCAATCAGCCCCAGCATTTT.

This clonotype was recorded many times. The V and J genes are TRBV29-1 and TRBJ2-1; D is uncertain. The CDR3 contains 13 residues. Per germline, CDR1 SQVTM and CDR2 ANQGSEA. The V gene lost 4 bases and the J gene lost 0 bases, with 7 bases spanning the gap. CDR3 DNA sequence: TGCAGCGTTGGGGATAGCTCCTACAATGAGCAGTTCTTC. This encodes CSVGDSSYNEQFF.